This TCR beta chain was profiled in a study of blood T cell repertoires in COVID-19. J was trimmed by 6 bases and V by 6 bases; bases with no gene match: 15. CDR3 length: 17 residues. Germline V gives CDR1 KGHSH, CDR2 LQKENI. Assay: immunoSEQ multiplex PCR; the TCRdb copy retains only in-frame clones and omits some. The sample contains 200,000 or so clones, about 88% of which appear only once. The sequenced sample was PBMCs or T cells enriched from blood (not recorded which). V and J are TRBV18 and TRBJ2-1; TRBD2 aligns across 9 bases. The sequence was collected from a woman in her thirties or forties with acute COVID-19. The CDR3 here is CASSYRFSGSTGNEQFF. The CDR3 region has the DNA TGTGCCAGCTCGTACCGGTTTAGCGGGAGTACGGGCAATGAGCAGTTCTTC.